The 31 T cell receptor beta chains below all came from one sample that was sequenced in a study of PD-1 blockade in classical Hodgkin lymphoma. No patient escaped relapse after autologous stem cell transplantation, and brentuximab vedotin exposure varied. Repertoires were generated with immunoSEQ multiplex PCR, while TCRdb's copy carries only in-frame clones and drops some. The repertoire includes roughly 150,000 clones, just under 80% of them detected once, and approximately 9.6% sits in the top ten. The sequencing used peripheral blood mononuclear cells (PBMCs), collected before the second cycle of nivolumab. The receptors come from a human donor with classical Hodgkin lymphoma.

The rearrangement uses TRBV4-1 and TRBJ2-1; no clear D. Trimming took 1 base from V and 1 from J, leaving 11 bases between them. Germline values: CDR1 MGHRA, CDR2 YSYEKL. The CDR3 runs to 16 residues. DNA for the CDR3: TGCGCCAGCAGCCAAGCCCCCGGAGTTTCCTACAATGAGCAGTTCTTC. Protein: CASSQAPGVSYNEQFF.

In DNA form, the CDR3 reads TGCGCCAGCAGTTCGGGGGGAACAGAAGAGACCCAGTACTTC. Protein product: CASSSGGTEETQYF. The chain couples TRBV5-1 to TRBJ2-5; 7 positions agree with TRBD2. The germline gives CDR1 SGHRS, CDR2 YFSETQ. The CDR3 runs to 14 residues. The ends lost 5 bases at V and 3 bases at J; junction bases unmatched: 7.

This clone has at least ten counts. V and J are TRBV7-9 and TRBJ2-7; TRBD2 matches 9 bases. Trimming took 5 bases from V and 1 from J; bases not matched to a gene: 3. This CDR3 comprises 14 residues. Germline-derived CDR1 and CDR2 are SEHNR and FQNEAQ (reference sequence). CDR3 residues: CASSQRGASYEQYF. Here the CDR3 DNA reads TGTGCCAGCAGCCAGCGGGGGGCGTCCTACGAGCAGTACTTC.

This clone was observed a few times. The gene calls are TRBV6-1 and TRBJ2-5; D may be TRBD1 (6 bases). Germline V gene sequence: CDR1 MNHNS, CDR2 SASEGT. The CDR3 has 13 residues. Between the trimmed V and J ends, which lost 4 bases and 7 bases, there was a span of 13 bases. The CDR3 here is CASSGGTRGTQYF. The CDR3 DNA follows: TGTGCCAGCAGTGGGGGGACCAGGGGGACCCAGTACTTC.

This sequence joins TRBV7-2 and TRBJ2-1; 9 bases match TRBD1. J lost 8 bases, V lost 8 bases, and 7 bases had no gene match. The CDR3 has 13 residues. Per the germline V gene, CDR1 is SGHTA and CDR2 is FQGNSA. CDR3 loop: CASHRQGGDEQFF. The CDR3 coding sequence is TGTGCCAGCCACCGACAGGGGGGCGATGAGCAGTTCTTC.

In nucleotides, the CDR3 is TGTGCAAGTCGCCATCGGGACAGGGGCACAGCCAAAAACATTCAGTACTTC. Translated, it gives CASRHRDRGTAKNIQYF. The rearrangement links TRBV12-2 to TRBJ2-4; the D call of TRBD1 is as the table states it, not checked on the DNA. TRBV12-2 is given as a pseudogene. The CDR3 contains 17 residues.

V gene TRBV6-6 combines with J gene TRBJ2-7; D perhaps matches TRBD1 (5 bases). CDR1 and CDR2 from the germline V gene are MNHNY and SVGAGI (reference sequence). Trimming stripped 2 bases from V and 3 bases from J, with 11 bases between. The CDR3 has 14 amino acids. CDR3 nucleotide sequence: TGTGCCAGCAGTTACCCAGGACACCACTACGAGCAGTACTTC. Protein product: CASSYPGHHYEQYF.

This clone showed up just once. This chain uses TRBV7-3 with TRBJ1-5, with TRBD1 as a possible D gene (5 bases). CDR3 length equals 15 residues. CDR1 and CDR2 from the germline V gene are SGHTA and FQGTGA. Trimming left V 2 bases short and J 3 bases short, with 11 bases between. The CDR3 protein is CASSLVGGVNQPQHF. CDR3 DNA sequence: TGTGCCAGCAGCTTAGTGGGGGGAGTCAATCAGCCCCAGCATTTT.

The V call is TRBV6-5, the J call TRBJ1-1; D ambiguous. Deletions cut 5 bases from V and 3 bases from J, with 13 bases between. Germline V gene sequence: CDR1 MNHEY, CDR2 SVGAGI. The CDR3 sequence is 14 residues long. CDR3 nucleotides: TGTGCCAGCAGTACTAATCAGAAGTACACTGAAGCTTTCTTT. As protein: CASSTNQKYTEAFF.

This chain uses TRBV27 with TRBJ2-7, with a weak D call TRBD1 (7 bases). Germline V gene lookup returns CDR1 MNHEY and CDR2 SMNVEV (reference sequence). V dropped 6 bases and J dropped 3 bases, with 12 bases sitting between them. The CDR3 loop spans 13 amino acids. The DNA for the CDR3 is TGTGCCAGCAGCCGCGGGACAGTCTACGAGCAGTACTTC. Translated, it gives CASSRGTVYEQYF.

The V and J genes are TRBV19 and TRBJ1-2; D perhaps matches TRBD1 (6 bases). V dropped 3 bases and J dropped 4 bases, with 15 bases sitting between them. The CDR3 covers 15 residues. The germline V gene has CDR1 LNHDA and CDR2 SQIVND (reference sequence). The CDR3 here is CASSIRGTGLYGYTF. DNA for the CDR3: TGTGCCAGTAGTATTAGGGGCACAGGGCTCTATGGCTACACCTTC.

V is TRBV6-5 and J is TRBJ2-3, with 9 bases fitting TRBD2. This CDR3 spans 15 amino acids. CDR1 MNHEY and CDR2 SVGAGI come from the germline V gene. With V trimmed by 5 bases and J by 4 bases, 7 bases remained unmatched. CDR3 sequence reads: CASSALAGLSDTQYF. As DNA, the CDR3 is TGTGCCAGCAGTGCTCTAGCGGGACTCTCAGATACGCAGTATTTT.

The genes are TRBV7-9 and TRBJ1-1; the D gene is possibly TRBD1 (5 bases). CDR1 and CDR2 from the germline V gene are SEHNR and FQNEAQ (reference sequence). The CDR3 totals 14 residues. V lost 4 bases, J lost 3 bases, and 12 bases lay in between. Here the CDR3 DNA reads TGTGCCAGCAGCTCTGGACAAGGAGACACTGAAGCTTTCTTT. Amino acid sequence: CASSSGQGDTEAFF.

The rearrangement joins TRBV18 to TRBJ2-5; the D gene could be TRBD1 or TRBD2 (5 bases each). The CDR3 runs to 13 residues. Germline V lookup: CDR1 KGHSH, CDR2 LQKENI. Trimming left V 3 bases short and J 5 bases short, with 10 bases between. Here the CDR3 reads CASSPLRDETQYF. CDR3 in DNA: TGTGCCAGCTCACCCCTACGGGACGAGACCCAGTACTTC. The full variable domain, its missing parts supplied by reference TRBV18 and TRBJ2-5, is NAGVMQNPRHLVRRRGQEARLRCSPMKGHSHVYWYRQLPEEGLKFMVYLQKENIIDESGMPKERFSAEFPKEGPSILRIQQVVRGDSAAYFCASSPLRDETQYFGPGTRLLVL.

The chain couples TRBV6-1 to TRBJ2-7, with D uncertain. CDR3 size: 15 residues. Trimming left V 0 bases short and J 5 bases short, with 14 bases between. Per the germline V gene, CDR1 is MNHNS and CDR2 is SASEGT. CDR3 sequence reads: CASSEAPTFPDEQYF. The CDR3 region has the DNA TGTGCCAGCAGTGAAGCGCCTACCTTTCCTGACGAGCAGTACTTC.

The chain carries TRBV27 and TRBJ2-3; 8 nucleotides agree with TRBD2. With 7 bases clipped from V and 6 bases from J, the junction kept 9 bases outside the gene matches. From germline, CDR1 is MNHEY and CDR2 SMNVEV (reference sequence). The CDR3 consists of 14 residues. This chain's CDR3 is CASTLGTSWDTQYF. The CDR3 DNA reads as TGTGCCAGCACCCTAGGGACTAGTTGGGATACGCAGTATTTT.

This rearrangement joins TRBV7-9 to TRBJ2-7, with 7 bases that match TRBD1. The CDR3 contains 16 residues. With 0 bases clipped from V and 0 bases from J, the junction kept 5 bases outside the gene matches. Germline CDR1 is SEHNR and CDR2 is FQNEAQ (reference sequence). The CDR3: CASSLAAGTASYEQYF. CDR3 sequence (DNA): TGTGCCAGCAGCTTAGCGGCCGGGACAGCCTCCTACGAGCAGTACTTC.

The chain is built from TRBV5-1 and TRBJ1-4; D is possibly TRBD1 (6 bases). CDR1 is SGHRS and CDR2 is YFSETQ in the germline V gene. With 1 base removed from V and 4 bases from J, the gap between germline ends came to 11 bases. CDR3 length equals 15 residues. CDR3 DNA sequence: TGCGCCAGCAGCTTGTTAGCACAGGGTAATGAAAAACTGTTTTTT. Translating gives CASSLLAQGNEKLFF.

This chain links TRBV6-1 with TRBJ2-7; 9 bases are shared with TRBD1. Germline V gene lookup returns CDR1 MNHNS and CDR2 SASEGT. The CDR3 spans 15 residues. V shed 2 bases and J 2 bases; nucleotides not matched to a gene: 4. The CDR3 region is CASSEYRGLTYEQYF. The CDR3 bases are TGTGCCAGCAGTGAATACAGGGGGCTTACCTACGAGCAGTACTTC.

The chain combines TRBV5-1 with TRBJ2-1; D remains unclear. The germline V gene encodes CDR1 SGHRS and CDR2 YFSETQ. The CDR3 sequence is 12 residues long. V dropped 1 base and J dropped 8 bases, with 7 bases sitting between them. CDR3 protein: CASSLLWDEQFF. The DNA of the CDR3 is TGCGCCAGCAGCTTGCTGTGGGATGAGCAGTTCTTC.

The CDR3 loop is CAITGVKNIQYF. The DNA of the CDR3 is TGTGCCATAACAGGGGTCAAAAACATTCAGTACTTC. The J gene is TRBJ2-4, the V gene TRBV7-9; 7 bases map to TRBD1. This CDR3 contains 12 residues. The germline V gene encodes CDR1 SEHNR and CDR2 FQNEAQ (reference sequence). V lost 10 bases, J lost 3 bases, and 3 bases stayed unmatched.

As to this clone: A clone one base away is much larger, so this may be a read error. In DNA form, the CDR3 reads TGTGCCAGCAGCTTGGTGGGACGGCACTACGAGCAGTACTTC. Translation gives CASSLVGRHYEQYF. The rearrangement links TRBV12-1 to TRBJ2-7. TRBV12-1 is recorded as a pseudogene. CDR3 length equals 14 residues.

V gene TRBV9 combines with J gene TRBJ1-4; D remains ambiguous. V lost 0 bases to trimming and J lost 2 bases, with 11 bases between them. The CDR3 extends over 16 amino acids. Per the germline V gene, CDR1 is SGDLS and CDR2 is YYNGEE. The CDR3, as DNA: TGTGCCAGCAGCGTAGAGGTGACGGCTACTAATGAAAAACTGTTTTTT. Residues: CASSVEVTATNEKLFF.

The chain combines TRBV5-6 with TRBJ2-3, with no clear D. Trimming pared 0 bases from V and 8 bases from J, leaving 4 bases between. Germline V gene sequence: CDR1 SGHDT, CDR2 YYEEEE. This CDR3 contains 11 residues. The CDR3 region has the DNA TGTGCCAGCAGCTTGGGATCTACGCAGTATTTT. Residues: CASSLGSTQYF.

The chain uses TRBV27 and TRBJ2-2; D unresolved. The germline V and J ends were trimmed by 3 bases and 5 bases, with 7 bases remaining between them. Germline V CDR1 and CDR2: MNHEY, SMNVEV (reference sequence). The CDR3 has 13 residues. CDR3 bases: TGTGCCAGCAGTTTTTGGCCTACCGGGGAGCTGTTTTTT. Its translation is CASSFWPTGELFF.

The rearrangement links TRBV7-2 to TRBJ2-4; D remains unclear. This CDR3 contains 14 residues. V was trimmed by 1 base and J by 6 bases, leaving 10 bases between them. Germline CDR1 is SGHTA and CDR2 is FQGNSA. DNA of the CDR3: TGTGCCAGCAGCTTAGTGGCAGGCCCAAACATTCAGTACTTC. Translated, it gives CASSLVAGPNIQYF.

The chain joins TRBV27 to TRBJ1-1, with TRBD1 identical over 9 bases. V was clipped by 6 bases and J by 2 bases; unmatched bases: 10. The CDR3 runs to 16 residues. Germline V gives CDR1 MNHEY, CDR2 SMNVEV (reference sequence). This CDR3 is CASSPPRQGGNTEAFF. The CDR3, as DNA: TGTGCCAGCAGCCCCCCCCGACAGGGGGGAAACACTGAAGCTTTCTTT.

The chain recombines TRBV5-6 with TRBJ2-7; D is uncertain. The CDR3 runs 13 residues. Per germline, CDR1 SGHDT and CDR2 YYEEEE. The V gene lost 4 bases and the J gene lost 6 bases, with 14 bases spanning the gap. In DNA form, the CDR3 reads TGTGCCAGCAGCGTCCTGAGCCGGAGCGAGCAGTACTTC. Its translation is CASSVLSRSEQYF.

This clone was seen a handful of times. The V call is TRBV6-5, the J call TRBJ2-5, with a possible D match to TRBD1 (5 bases). The CDR3 has 13 amino acids. Germline V gives CDR1 MNHEY, CDR2 SVGAGI. Trimming left V 2 bases short and J 2 bases short, with 6 bases between. The CDR3 here is CASSYRGQETQYF. The CDR3 DNA reads as TGTGCCAGCAGTTACAGGGGACAAGAGACCCAGTACTTC.

This clone was found once. The chain joins TRBV6-5 to TRBJ1-2; no definite D call. Trimming removed 0 bases at V and 1 base at J, with 6 bases between. Germline lookup yields CDR1 MNHEY and CDR2 SVGAGI. The CDR3 loop spans 14 amino acids. In DNA form, the CDR3 reads TGTGCCAGCAGTTACTCAAGGGATAACTATGGCTACACCTTC. Its protein product is CASSYSRDNYGYTF.

The chain joins TRBV30 to TRBJ1-2, with 7 bases fitting TRBD1. Germline CDR1 reads GTSNPN; CDR2 reads SVGIG (reference sequence). V was clipped by 3 bases and J by 4 bases; unmatched bases: 5. The length of the CDR3 is 13 residues. The CDR3 DNA sequence: TGTGCCTGGAGGACAGGGATCCTCTATGGCTACACCTTC. Translating it yields CAWRTGILYGYTF. Together with reference TRBV30 and TRBJ1-2, the CDR3 gives the full variable domain: SQTIHQWPATLVQPVGSPLSLECTVEGTSNPNLYWYRQAAGRGLQLLFYSVGIGQISSEVPQNLSASRPQDRQFILSSKKLLLSDSGFYLCAWRTGILYGYTFGSGTRLTVV.